Shown below are 13 T cell receptor beta chains from a single sample sequenced in a study of cytomegalovirus exposure and HLA in healthy donors. Primers included in the PCR were 60 Vbeta and 13 Jbeta primers. Data came from immunoSEQ multiplex PCR; TCRdb stores just in-frame clones and leaves some out. The table includes around 130,000 clones, roughly three quarters detected once. Sequencing input: PBMCs. The receptors here all came from a man aged 30 to 39 in good health and CMV-seronegative.

As concerns this clone: One junction end disagrees with the germline gene, perhaps due to a read error. The CDR3 sequence: CASSLAFGELFF. The CDR3 DNA is TGTGCCAGCAGCCTAGCCTTCGGGGAGCTGTTTTTT. The V call is TRBV7-6, the J call TRBJ2-2, with a weak D call TRBD2 (5 bases). The CDR3 sequence is 12 residues long. Germline CDR1 and CDR2: SGHVS and FNYEAQ.

V gene TRBV15 combines with J gene TRBJ1-4; D unclear. The CDR3 runs to 14 residues. The ends were cut back, 8 bases at V and 0 bases at J, with 10 bases in the middle. CDR1 and CDR2 (germline): LNHNV, YYDKDF (reference sequence). In nucleotides, the CDR3 is TGTGCCACCGGCCCTCAGTCAACTAATGAAAAACTGTTTTTT. It is translated as CATGPQSTNEKLFF.

This clone was observed a few times. The chain carries TRBV5-5 and TRBJ2-2; no definite D call. V lost 4 bases and J 8 bases, leaving 12 bases between the germline ends. In germline, CDR1 is SGHKS, CDR2 YYEKEE (reference sequence). This CDR3 comprises 13 residues. The CDR3 DNA sequence: TGTGCCAGCAGCCTTGGGCCCATTGGGGAGCTGTTTTTT. Translated, it gives CASSLGPIGELFF. Drawing the rest from reference TRBV5-5 and TRBJ2-2, the complete variable domain is DAGVTQSPTHLIKTRGQQVTLRCSPISGHKSVSWYQQVLGQGPQFIFQYYEKEERGRGNFPDRFSARQFPNYSSELNVNALLLGDSALYLCASSLGPIGELFFGEGSRLTVL.

The chain is built from TRBV28 and TRBJ2-7, with 10 bases that match TRBD1. The V gene end was trimmed by 5 bases and the J gene end by 3 bases; junction bases not matched to a gene: 7. Germline-derived CDR1 and CDR2 are MDHEN and SYDVKM. This CDR3 has 15 residues. CDR3 protein: CASSLPGDRGYEQYF. The DNA of the CDR3 is TGTGCCAGCAGTCTCCCCGGGGACAGGGGCTACGAGCAGTACTTC.

This chain uses TRBV9 with TRBJ2-3; TRBD2 aligns across 8 bases. Germline assignment: CDR1 SGDLS and CDR2 YYNGEE. The CDR3 contains 17 residues. V gave up 0 bases and J gave up 2 bases; unmatched junction bases: 8. The CDR3 is CASSVGVRGGTTDTQYF. CDR3 nucleotide sequence: TGTGCCAGCAGCGTAGGGGTGCGCGGGGGGACCACAGATACGCAGTATTTT.

In its sample, this clone was seen a few times. The gene calls are TRBV9 and TRBJ2-5; 10 nucleotides agree with TRBD2. The CDR3 loop spans 16 amino acids. CDR1 is SGDLS and CDR2 is YYNGEE in the germline V gene. Trimming removed 2 bases from V and 5 bases from J; junction bases left unmatched: 9. Written as DNA, the CDR3 is TGTGCCAGCAGCGTTGGGGCTAGCGGGGGTATGGAGACCCAGTACTTC. It is translated as CASSVGASGGMETQYF. The whole variable domain, remainder taken from reference TRBV9 and TRBJ2-5, is DSGVTQTPKHLITATGQRVTLRCSPRSGDLSVYWYQQSLDQGLQFLIQYYNGEERAKGNILERFSAQQFPDLHSELNLSSLELGDSALYFCASSVGASGGMETQYFGPGTRLLVL.

The CDR3 reads CASSPPYSGPSVGRAGESAYEQYF. The CDR3 bases are TGTGCCAGCAGCCCGCCCTACTCCGGCCCTAGCGTAGGTCGGGCGGGGGAGTCTGCGTACGAGCAGTACTTC. The chain carries TRBV28 and TRBJ2-7, with 7 bases matching TRBD2. V shed 6 bases and J 4 bases; nucleotides not matched to a gene: 39. Germline assignment: CDR1 MDHEN and CDR2 SYDVKM. The CDR3 sequence is 24 residues long. Combining the CDR3 with reference TRBV28 and TRBJ2-7 gives the whole variable domain DVKVTQSSRYLVKRTGEKVFLECVQDMDHENMFWYRQDPGLGLRLIYFSYDVKMKEKGDIPEGYSVSREKKERFSLILESASTNQTSMYLCASSPPYSGPSVGRAGESAYEQYFGPGTRLTVT.

The chain carries TRBV19 and TRBJ2-7; D is possibly TRBD1 (6 bases). CDR3 length equals 13 residues. The V and J ends lost 5 bases and 6 bases respectively, with 14 bases between them. Germline V lookup: CDR1 LNHDA, CDR2 SQIVND (reference sequence). CDR3 in DNA: TGTGCCAGTAGTGGGTCAGCAGGGGTCGAGCAGTACTTC. Translated: CASSGSAGVEQYF.

CDR3 residues: CASSFGALPGQGFGYGYTF. The CDR3 region has the DNA TGTGCCAGCAGCTTTGGTGCTCTACCGGGACAGGGATTTGGCTATGGCTACACCTTC. The chain links TRBV7-9 to TRBJ1-2; 9 bases are shared with TRBD1. Germline V gene data show CDR1 as SEHNR and CDR2 as FQNEAQ (reference sequence). The CDR3 spans 19 residues. V lost 3 bases to trimming and J lost 4 bases; unmatched junction nucleotides: 18.

The chain recombines TRBV29-1 with TRBJ2-4; 10 bases are a match to TRBD1. This CDR3 contains 13 residues. Trimming took 4 bases from V and 8 from J; bases not matched to a gene: 5. Germline-derived CDR1 and CDR2 are SQVTM and ANQGSEA. CDR3 in DNA: TGCAGCGTTGGTCGGGACAGGGGATACATTCAGTACTTC. Translation: CSVGRDRGYIQYF.

This clone appeared a few times. DNA for the CDR3: TGTGCCAGCAGCTTAGGTCGGGGTCTAGGAAGAACTGAAGCTTTCTTT. This codes for CASSLGRGLGRTEAFF. This chain links TRBV7-8 with TRBJ1-1; unclear D gene. The CDR3 runs 16 residues. Germline V lookup: CDR1 SGHVS, CDR2 FQNEAQ. The V end lost 1 base, the J end lost 5 bases, and 17 bases lay between the germline ends. Variable domain in full (rest from reference TRBV7-8 and TRBJ1-1): GAGVSQSPRYKVAKRGQDVALRCDPISGHVSLFWYQQALGQGPEFLTYFQNEAQLDKSGLPSDRFFAERPEGSVSTLKIQRTQQEDSAVYLCASSLGRGLGRTEAFFGQGTRLTVV.

The J gene is TRBJ1-1, the V gene TRBV29-1, with D hard to call. The germline CDR1 and CDR2 sequences are SQVTM and ANQGSEA. The CDR3 is made up of 11 amino acids. Trimming took 4 bases from V and 10 from J, leaving 13 bases between them. The CDR3 DNA reads TGCAGCGTTGCAAGAGGGATGGGAGCTTTCTTT. Protein product: CSVARGMGAFF.

This clone was recorded a few times. The chain joins TRBV6-5 to TRBJ2-7, with a possible D match to TRBD1 (7 bases). Germline CDR1 is MNHEY and CDR2 is SVGAGI. V lost 7 bases and J lost 5, with 12 bases in between. The CDR3 is made up of 12 amino acids. The CDR3 sequence: CASTSGGNEQYF. DNA of the CDR3: TGTGCCAGCACCTCAGGGGGGAACGAGCAGTACTTC.